This TCR beta chain was captured by sequencing in a study of CD8 T cells in ankylosing spondylitis. One entry per CDR3 protein, called by TCRdb with MiXCR from the 5' RACE reads. The table shows 750,000 to 850,000 distinct CDR3 sequences, with roughly 10% occurring only once. Notes on the study in general: Within ankylosing spondylitis blood, a TCR beta motif made up of under 10 highly homologous variants appeared to be characteristic.

Germline V lookup: CDR1 SGHAT, CDR2 FQNNGV. V was clipped by 3 bases and J by 11 bases; unmatched bases: 6. This CDR3 region has 12 residues. Worth noting for this clonotype: Its antigen is still unknown.

Sequenced material: blood, either unsorted or a sorted T cell fraction (not recorded which). The chain combines TRBV11-2 with TRBJ1-1; the match to TRBD1 covers 7 bases. This TCR derives from a male donor with ankylosing spondylitis. The DNA for the CDR3 is TGTGCCAGCAGCTTGCGGGACAGCCAGGCTTTCTTT. Translated: CASSLRDSQAFF.